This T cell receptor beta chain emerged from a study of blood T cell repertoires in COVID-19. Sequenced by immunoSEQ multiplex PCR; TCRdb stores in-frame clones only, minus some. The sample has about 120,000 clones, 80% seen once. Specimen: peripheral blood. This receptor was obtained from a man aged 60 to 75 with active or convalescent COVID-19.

The CDR3 DNA is TGTGCCAGCAGACAGGGGGCCCAACGGGAAAAACTGTTTTTT. Its protein is CASRQGAQREKLFF. The gene calls are TRBV28 and TRBJ1-4; 9 nucleotides match TRBD1. Germline assignment: CDR1 MDHEN and CDR2 SYDVKM. The CDR3 runs to 14 residues. J lost 8 bases, V lost 6 bases, and 7 bases had no gene match.